This T cell receptor (beta chain) was observed in a study of blood T cell repertoires in COVID-19. Study context: The United States, Italy and Spain were the sources of the acute and convalescent COVID-19 samples. T cells, B-cell-depleted T cells, or PBMCs supplied cDNA or gDNA.

The ends were cut back, 1 base at V and 2 bases at J, with 15 bases in the middle. Germline loops: CDR1 SGDLS, CDR2 YYNGEE. The CDR3 loop spans 16 amino acids. Clones were read by immunoSEQ multiplex PCR, and TCRdb kept only the in-frame ones, dropping some. The repertoire holds 86,000 or so clones, with around nine tenths as singletons. J is TRBJ2-5 and V is TRBV9, with a tentative D call TRBD1 (6 bases). The sample comprised peripheral blood. This TCR was sampled from a man aged 50 to 59 with active or convalescent COVID-19. CDR3 bases: TGTGCCAGCAGCGTAAGCGGACAGCTAAATCAAGAGACCCAGTACTTC. The encoded protein is CASSVSGQLNQETQYF. Based on the CDR3 plus reference TRBV9 and TRBJ2-5, the full variable domain is DSGVTQTPKHLITATGQRVTLRCSPRSGDLSVYWYQQSLDQGLQFLIQYYNGEERAKGNILERFSAQQFPDLHSELNLSSLELGDSALYFCASSVSGQLNQETQYFGPGTRLLVL.